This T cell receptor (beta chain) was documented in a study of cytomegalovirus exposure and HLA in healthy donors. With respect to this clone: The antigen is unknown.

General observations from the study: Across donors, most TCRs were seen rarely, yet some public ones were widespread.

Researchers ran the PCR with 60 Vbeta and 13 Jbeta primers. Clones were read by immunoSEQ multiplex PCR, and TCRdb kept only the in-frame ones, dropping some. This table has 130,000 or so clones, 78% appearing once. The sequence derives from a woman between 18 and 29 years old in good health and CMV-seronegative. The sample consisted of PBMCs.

The CDR3: CASSWDREQYF. For the CDR3, the DNA is TGTGCCAGCAGCTGGGACAGGGAGCAGTACTTC. The V gene is TRBV7-8, the J gene TRBJ2-7, with 8 bases lining up with TRBD1. The V segment lost 4 bases and the J segment 7 bases; nucleotides outside the gene matches: 0. The germline gives CDR1 SGHVS, CDR2 FQNEAQ. CDR3 length: 11 residues.